Here is one T cell receptor beta chain with its context. Antigen: not known. Clones were sequenced by immunoSEQ multiplex PCR, and TCRdb holds only the in-frame ones, with some missing. The table lists 80,000 or so clones, 60% to 85% of them singletons. This entry belongs to a study of T cell responses to AZD1222 COVID-19 vaccine. From germline, CDR1 is SNHLY and CDR2 FYNNEI. The CDR3 extends over 14 amino acids. Trimming cost V 7 bases and J 3 bases, with 13 bases left between them. Overall study results and limits: None of the repertoires were sampled until the peak T cell response had passed.

The clonotype originates from an adult who received the MenACWY meningococcal vaccine as a control. V is TRBV2 and J is TRBJ2-1; a possible D gene is TRBD2 (5 bases). Sequences were derived from peripheral blood, sampled 28 days after the second dose of the MenACWY control vaccine. CDR3 in amino acids: CASTLDYFYNEQFF. The CDR3 bases are TGTGCCAGCACCCTTGACTACTTCTACAATGAGCAGTTCTTC.